Listed below are T cell receptor beta chains from one sample, sequenced in a study of T-cell reconstitution after alpha-beta-depleted transplantation in children. Via MiXCR, TCRdb re-called the PCR reads, giving one row per CDR3 protein. In the table there are 600,000 to 700,000 distinct CDR3 sequences, 16% of which are singletons. This specimen was PBMCs from the stem cell graft donor, taken from the stem cell graft. The receptor set was obtained from a human donor who donated a stem cell graft to a child with acute myeloid leukemia. Each CDR3 is given with its conserved first and last residue. The D gene is left open where the match is weak. Clone sizes are given selectively: once, few, many, or a class where the clone is expanded.

CDR3 protein: CSARESGLSGSPLHF
CDR3 DNA: TGCAGTGCTAGAGAAAGTGGCCTATCTGGTTCACCCCTCCACTTT
J gene: TRBJ1-6
V gene: TRBV20-1
clone size: many
D gene: -
CDR3 length: 15

CDR3 protein: CASSETGTSGDTDTQYF
CDR3 DNA: TGTGCCAGCAGCGAAACCGGGACTAGCGGAGACACAGATACGCAGTATTTT
J gene: TRBJ2-3
V gene: TRBV7-9
clone size: -
D gene: TRBD2
CDR3 length: 17

CDR3 protein: CASSLVLFGVTDEQFF
CDR3 DNA: TGTGCCAGCAGCTTAGTATTGTTTGGGGTGACCGATGAGCAGTTCTTC
J gene: TRBJ2-1
V gene: TRBV11-2
clone size: few
D gene: -
CDR3 length: 16

CDR3 protein: CASSLGLSGANTEAFF
CDR3 DNA: TGTGCCAGCAGCTTAGGCCTCAGTGGGGCGAACACTGAAGCTTTCTTT
J gene: TRBJ1-1
V gene: TRBV11-2
clone size: few
D gene: -
CDR3 length: 16

CDR3 protein: CASSGWGNQPQHF
CDR3 DNA: TGTGCCAGCAGTGGATGGGGCAATCAGCCCCAGCATTTT
J gene: TRBJ1-5
V gene: TRBV28
clone size: few
D gene: -
CDR3 length: 13

CDR3 protein: CSASARGNEQFF
CDR3 DNA: TGCAGTGCCAGCGCCAGGGGCAATGAGCAGTTCTTC
J gene: TRBJ2-1
V gene: TRBV20-1
clone size: -
D gene: -
CDR3 length: 12

CDR3 protein: CASSLDGDGYTF
CDR3 DNA: TGCGCCAGCAGCTTGGATGGGGATGGCTACACCTTC
J gene: TRBJ1-2
V gene: TRBV5-1
clone size: many
D gene: -
CDR3 length: 12

CDR3 protein: CASSESAGSETQYF
CDR3 DNA: TGTGCCAGCAGCGAATCTGCAGGGTCCGAGACCCAGTACTTC
J gene: TRBJ2-5
V gene: TRBV7-2
clone size: many
D gene: -
CDR3 length: 14

CDR3 protein: CAITSREEINYGYTF
CDR3 DNA: TGTGCCATCACGTCGCGGGAAGAGATTAACTATGGCTACACCTTC
J gene: TRBJ1-2
V gene: TRBV10-3
clone size: many
D gene: -
CDR3 length: 15

CDR3 protein: CASSFDPNNEKLFF
CDR3 DNA: TGTGCCAGCAGCTTCGACCCAAATAATGAAAAACTGTTTTTT
J gene: TRBJ1-4
V gene: TRBV5-6
clone size: -
D gene: -
CDR3 length: 14

CDR3 protein: CASSPGIAETQYF
CDR3 DNA: TGTGCCAGCAGCCCTGGGATAGCGGAGACCCAGTACTTC
J gene: TRBJ2-5
V gene: TRBV6-1
clone size: few
D gene: -
CDR3 length: 13

CDR3 protein: CASSRTSSNEKLFF
CDR3 DNA: TGTGCCAGCAGCAGGACAAGCTCGAATGAAAAACTGTTTTTT
J gene: TRBJ1-4
V gene: TRBV2
clone size: few
D gene: -
CDR3 length: 14

CDR3 protein: CATSRVRAPGANVLTF
CDR3 DNA: TGTGCCACCAGCAGAGTCCGGGCCCCTGGGGCCAACGTCCTGACTTTC
J gene: TRBJ2-6
V gene: TRBV15
clone size: few
D gene: -
CDR3 length: 16

CDR3 protein: CASSLAGDKNIQYF
CDR3 DNA: TGTGCCAGCAGTTTGGCGGGGGACAAAAACATTCAGTACTTC
J gene: TRBJ2-4
V gene: TRBV12-3/TRBV12-4
clone size: -
D gene: TRBD2
CDR3 length: 14

CDR3 protein: CASSGQRGYNEQFF
CDR3 DNA: TGCGCCAGCAGTGGTCAGCGCGGGTACAATGAGCAGTTCTTC
J gene: TRBJ2-1
V gene: TRBV5-1
clone size: many
D gene: -
CDR3 length: 14

CDR3 protein: CSVLAGPTDTQYF
CDR3 DNA: TGCAGTGTTCTAGCGGGGCCCACAGATACGCAGTATTTT
J gene: TRBJ2-3
V gene: TRBV20-1
clone size: -
D gene: TRBD2
CDR3 length: 13

CDR3 protein: CASSPRDGRGDYGYTF
CDR3 DNA: TGCGCCAGCAGCCCTCGGGACGGCCGAGGAGACTATGGCTACACCTTC
J gene: TRBJ1-2
V gene: TRBV4-1
clone size: -
D gene: -
CDR3 length: 16

CDR3 protein: CASSLEGVIYGYTF
CDR3 DNA: TGTGCCAGCAGCTTAGAGGGCGTCATCTATGGCTACACCTTC
J gene: TRBJ1-2
V gene: TRBV7-8
clone size: few
D gene: -
CDR3 length: 14

CDR3 protein: CATSREGAPTYRGYTF
CDR3 DNA: TGTGCCACCAGCAGGGAGGGGGCCCCTACCTATCGGGGCTACACCTTC
J gene: TRBJ1-2
V gene: TRBV15
clone size: many
D gene: TRBD1
CDR3 length: 16

CDR3 protein: CASSLYPSDTQYF
CDR3 DNA: TGTGCCAGCAGCTTGTATCCATCAGATACGCAGTATTTT
J gene: TRBJ2-3
V gene: TRBV7-3
clone size: -
D gene: -
CDR3 length: 13

CDR3 protein: CSARGPGPQETQYF
CDR3 DNA: TGCAGTGCTAGAGGACCGGGACCCCAAGAGACCCAGTACTTC
J gene: TRBJ2-5
V gene: TRBV20-1
clone size: many
D gene: -
CDR3 length: 14

CDR3 protein: CASKGVTGYTEAFF
CDR3 DNA: TGTGCCAGCAAGGGCGTCACAGGGTACACTGAAGCTTTCTTT
J gene: TRBJ1-1
V gene: TRBV27
clone size: many
D gene: -
CDR3 length: 14

CDR3 protein: CASPFAGGIFTDTQYF
CDR3 DNA: TGTGCCTCCCCTTTCGCAGGGGGCATTTTCACAGATACGCAGTATTTT
J gene: TRBJ2-3
V gene: TRBV6-1
clone size: once
D gene: TRBD1
CDR3 length: 16

CDR3 protein: CSAIRAREQYF
CDR3 DNA: TGCAGTGCTATCCGGGCTCGGGAGCAGTACTTC
J gene: TRBJ2-7
V gene: TRBV20-1
clone size: many
D gene: -
CDR3 length: 11

CDR3 protein: CASSLAGLAANVLTF
CDR3 DNA: TGTGCCAGCAGCTTGGCCGGGCTTGCGGCCAACGTCCTGACTTTC
J gene: TRBJ2-6
V gene: TRBV7-6
clone size: -
D gene: -
CDR3 length: 15

CDR3 protein: CASSYEGAPGNTIYF
CDR3 DNA: TGTGCCAGCAGTTACGAGGGGGCGCCCGGAAACACCATATATTTT
J gene: TRBJ1-3
V gene: TRBV6-5
clone size: few
D gene: TRBD1
CDR3 length: 15

CDR3 protein: CASSLVDGGNQPQHF
CDR3 DNA: TGTGCCAGCAGCTTAGTGGACGGTGGGAATCAGCCCCAGCATTTT
J gene: TRBJ1-5
V gene: TRBV7-6
clone size: few
D gene: -
CDR3 length: 15

CDR3 protein: CSARDLGLNTDTQYF
CDR3 DNA: TGCAGTGCTAGAGATCTGGGGTTAAACACAGATACGCAGTATTTT
J gene: TRBJ2-3
V gene: TRBV20-1
clone size: few
D gene: -
CDR3 length: 15

CDR3 protein: CAIKPGTSIDEQYF
CDR3 DNA: TGTGCCATCAAGCCCGGGACTAGTATCGACGAGCAGTACTTC
J gene: TRBJ2-7
V gene: TRBV10-3
clone size: few
D gene: TRBD2
CDR3 length: 14

CDR3 protein: CASSHGETEAFF
CDR3 DNA: TGTGCCAGCAGCCATGGGGAGACTGAAGCTTTCTTT
J gene: TRBJ1-1
V gene: TRBV7-2
clone size: many
D gene: -
CDR3 length: 12

CDR3 protein: CSAAGGVRSYNEQFF
CDR3 DNA: TGCAGTGCTGCCGGTGGGGTACGCTCCTACAATGAGCAGTTCTTC
J gene: TRBJ2-1
V gene: TRBV20-1
clone size: -
D gene: -
CDR3 length: 15

CDR3 protein: CASSLLPGFTTNEKLFF
CDR3 DNA: TGTGCCAGCAGCTTATTGCCGGGGTTCACAACTAATGAAAAACTGTTTTTT
J gene: TRBJ1-4
V gene: TRBV7-2
clone size: many
D gene: -
CDR3 length: 17

CDR3 protein: CASTKKGGSYNEQFF
CDR3 DNA: TGTGCCAGCACCAAGAAAGGGGGTTCCTACAATGAGCAGTTCTTC
J gene: TRBJ2-1
V gene: TRBV7-2
clone size: -
D gene: -
CDR3 length: 15

CDR3 protein: CASGENVNTGELFF
CDR3 DNA: TGTGCCAGCGGGGAAAACGTTAACACCGGGGAGCTGTTTTTT
J gene: TRBJ2-2
V gene: TRBV6-4
clone size: few
D gene: -
CDR3 length: 14

CDR3 protein: CASSPTQGDRGPYEQYF
CDR3 DNA: TGTGCCAGCAGCCCTACCCAGGGGGACAGGGGGCCGTACGAGCAGTACTTC
J gene: TRBJ2-7
V gene: TRBV25-1
clone size: -
D gene: TRBD1
CDR3 length: 17

CDR3 protein: CSAKTGTWEQYF
CDR3 DNA: TGCAGTGCTAAGACAGGGACGTGGGAGCAGTACTTC
J gene: TRBJ2-7
V gene: TRBV20-1
clone size: many
D gene: TRBD1
CDR3 length: 12

CDR3 protein: CASSLRSGGGEQFF
CDR3 DNA: TGTGCCAGCAGTTTACGGTCCGGGGGGGGTGAGCAGTTCTTC
J gene: TRBJ2-1
V gene: TRBV12-3/TRBV12-4
clone size: -
D gene: TRBD2
CDR3 length: 14

CDR3 protein: CASSLGARPRNTIYF
CDR3 DNA: TGTGCCAGCAGCTTAGGGGCCCGGCCTAGAAACACCATATATTTT
J gene: TRBJ1-3
V gene: TRBV7-9
clone size: few
D gene: -
CDR3 length: 15

CDR3 protein: CSAPDAGGSNEQFF
CDR3 DNA: TGCAGTGCCCCGGACGCGGGGGGATCCAATGAGCAGTTCTTC
J gene: TRBJ2-1
V gene: TRBV20-1
clone size: many
D gene: TRBD2
CDR3 length: 14

CDR3 protein: CSASPGTGFHQPQHF
CDR3 DNA: TGCAGTGCTTCCCCCGGGACAGGGTTTCATCAGCCCCAGCATTTT
J gene: TRBJ1-5
V gene: TRBV20-1
clone size: many
D gene: TRBD1
CDR3 length: 15

CDR3 protein: CASSQDWSMNTEAFF
CDR3 DNA: TGCGCCAGCAGCCAAGATTGGTCCATGAACACTGAAGCTTTCTTT
J gene: TRBJ1-1
V gene: TRBV4-3
clone size: few
D gene: -
CDR3 length: 15

CDR3 protein: CASSYSRLPGSGANVLTF
CDR3 DNA: TGTGCCAGCAGTTACTCGAGGCTACCAGGATCTGGGGCCAACGTCCTGACTTTC
J gene: TRBJ2-6
V gene: TRBV6-2/TRBV6-3
clone size: few
D gene: -
CDR3 length: 18

CDR3 protein: CASSPRGSLYNEQFF
CDR3 DNA: TGTGCCAGCAGCCCCAGGGGGAGCCTTTACAATGAGCAGTTCTTC
J gene: TRBJ2-1
V gene: TRBV7-2
clone size: -
D gene: TRBD1
CDR3 length: 15

CDR3 protein: CASSITSGGAASETQYF
CDR3 DNA: TGTGCCAGCAGCATCACTAGCGGGGGGGCCGCTTCGGAGACCCAGTACTTC
J gene: TRBJ2-5
V gene: TRBV9
clone size: few
D gene: TRBD2
CDR3 length: 17

CDR3 protein: CASRRGSTEAFF
CDR3 DNA: TGTGCCAGCCGGCGGGGGAGCACTGAAGCTTTCTTT
J gene: TRBJ1-1
V gene: TRBV7-2
clone size: -
D gene: -
CDR3 length: 12

CDR3 protein: CASSFRDNQNQPQHF
CDR3 DNA: TGTGCCAGCAGTTTTCGGGACAACCAAAATCAGCCCCAGCATTTT
J gene: TRBJ1-5
V gene: TRBV12-3/TRBV12-4
clone size: many
D gene: -
CDR3 length: 15

CDR3 protein: CASSLARQGFSPLHF
CDR3 DNA: TGTGCCAGCAGCTTAGCGCGGCAGGGTTTTTCACCCCTCCACTTT
J gene: TRBJ1-6
V gene: TRBV7-2
clone size: few
D gene: -
CDR3 length: 15

CDR3 protein: CASSLVGTRDF
CDR3 DNA: TGTGCCAGCAGCTTAGTGGGGACTAGGGACTTC
J gene: TRBJ2-5
V gene: TRBV7-8
clone size: many
D gene: TRBD2
CDR3 length: 11

CDR3 protein: CASSPERTSYGYTF
CDR3 DNA: TGTGCCAGCAGCCCTGAGCGGACCTCGTATGGCTACACCTTC
J gene: TRBJ1-2
V gene: TRBV7-2
clone size: many
D gene: -
CDR3 length: 14

CDR3 protein: CATSREKGPSSGANVLTF
CDR3 DNA: TGTGCCACCAGCAGAGAAAAGGGACCTAGCTCTGGGGCCAACGTCCTGACTTTC
J gene: TRBJ2-6
V gene: TRBV15
clone size: -
D gene: -
CDR3 length: 18

CDR3 protein: CASSLARGQPQHF
CDR3 DNA: TGTGCCAGCAGCTTAGCGCGCGGACAGCCCCAGCATTTT
J gene: TRBJ1-5
V gene: TRBV7-6
clone size: few
D gene: -
CDR3 length: 13

CDR3 protein: CASSLDTRTNEQFF
CDR3 DNA: TGTGCCAGCAGCTTAGATACTAGAACCAATGAGCAGTTCTTC
J gene: TRBJ2-1
V gene: TRBV7-2
clone size: many
D gene: -
CDR3 length: 14

CDR3 protein: CSAPRRTKNTEAFF
CDR3 DNA: TGCAGTGCCCCTAGGAGGACGAAGAACACTGAAGCTTTCTTT
J gene: TRBJ1-1
V gene: TRBV20-1
clone size: many
D gene: -
CDR3 length: 14